The 10 T cell receptor beta chains listed next were all sequenced from one sample in a study of shared clonotypes between healthy human individuals. Sequencing was performed with immunoSEQ multiplex PCR; in TCRdb, only in-frame clones are kept and a portion is missing. Among about 1.5 million clones, 98% were seen once, and the ten largest hold approximately 0.44%. The sample was naive CD4+ T cells sorted from blood. Regarding subset: CD45RA+ positively selected. These receptor sequences come from a man in his thirties or forties in good health.

The chain uses TRBV18 and TRBJ1-4; a weak D match, TRBD1 (5 bases). Trimming stripped 3 bases from V and 4 bases from J, with 9 bases between. Germline CDR1 KGHSH, CDR2 LQKENI. The CDR3 is made up of 14 amino acids. The CDR3 reads CASSPGQYNEKLFF. CDR3 nucleotides: TGTGCCAGCTCACCGGGGCAGTATAATGAAAAACTGTTTTTT.

This clone showed up just once. The genes are TRBV4-1 and TRBJ2-1; 13 bases fit TRBD2. The CDR3 extends over 17 amino acids. From germline, CDR1 is MGHRA and CDR2 YSYEKL. V lost 1 base and J lost 5; bases outside the gene matches: 5. DNA for the CDR3: TGCGCCAGCAGCCAAGCAGGGACTAGCGGGACCCACAATGAGCAGTTCTTC. As protein: CASSQAGTSGTHNEQFF.

The chain recombines TRBV10-2 with TRBJ2-1; D is possibly TRBD2 (5 bases). This CDR3 is built from 14 residues. V dropped 4 bases and J dropped 0 bases, with 7 bases sitting between them. Germline-derived CDR1 and CDR2 are WSHSY and SAAADI. As DNA, the CDR3 is TGCGCCAGCAGTGTTCGGGACTCCTACAATGAGCAGTTCTTC. Translated, it gives CASSVRDSYNEQFF.

The genes are TRBV7-2 and TRBJ2-7, with a possible D match to TRBD1 (5 bases). V was shortened by 5 bases and J by 1 base, with 15 bases between the two germline ends. There are 15 residues in the CDR3. Looked up from germline, CDR1 is SGHTA and CDR2 is FQGNSA. The CDR3 is CASSLRQSLSYEQYF. As DNA, the CDR3 is TGTGCCAGCAGCCTCCGACAGTCCCTGTCCTACGAGCAGTACTTC.

V is TRBV14 and J is TRBJ2-2; the match to TRBD2 covers 10 bases. The germline gives CDR1 SGHDN, CDR2 FVKESK. This CDR3 is 16 amino acids long. The J segment lost 4 bases and the V segment lost 2 bases, leaving 4 bases of the junction unmatched. For the CDR3, the DNA is TGTGCCAGCAGCCAACTAGCGGGAGTCGTCACCGGGGAGCTGTTTTTT. It is translated as CASSQLAGVVTGELFF.

The rearrangement uses TRBV27 and TRBJ2-5; 7 nucleotides align to TRBD1. V lost 5 bases, J lost 1 base, and 25 bases stayed unmatched. This CDR3 region has 21 residues. The germline CDR1 and CDR2 sequences are MNHEY and SMNVEV (reference sequence). Here the CDR3 reads CASSPRPRLYGDRRFQETQYF. Here the CDR3 DNA reads TGTGCCAGCAGTCCTCGACCAAGACTTTACGGGGACAGAAGGTTCCAAGAGACCCAGTACTTC.

CDR3 nucleotide sequence: TGTGCCAGCAGCTTAGAGCGGTGGCAGAACTATGGCTACACCTTC. As protein: CASSLERWQNYGYTF. The chain carries TRBV7-8 and TRBJ1-2; D is uncertain. The V gene lost 1 base and the J gene lost 2 bases, with 11 bases spanning the gap. The CDR3 contains 15 residues. Germline values: CDR1 SGHVS, CDR2 FQNEAQ.

The chain recombines TRBV9 with TRBJ2-2, with D maybe TRBD1 (6 bases). The CDR3 spans 16 residues. Trimming pared 4 bases from V and 4 bases from J, leaving 17 bases between. The germline V gene has CDR1 SGDLS and CDR2 YYNGEE. This CDR3 is CASSPRGLPGTGELFF. In DNA form, the CDR3 reads TGTGCCAGCAGCCCCAGGGGCCTACCGGGCACCGGGGAGCTGTTTTTT.

The CDR3 spells CASRHRDRAQETQYF. The CDR3 coding sequence is TGTGCCAGCAGACATCGTGACAGGGCGCAAGAGACCCAGTACTTC. The chain uses TRBV5-4 and TRBJ2-5; 7 nucleotides align to TRBD1. V gave up 5 bases and J gave up 2 bases; unmatched junction bases: 9. Germline-derived CDR1 and CDR2 are SGHNT and YYREEE (reference sequence). The CDR3 extends over 15 amino acids.

The chain has TRBV7-3 and TRBJ2-3, with D uncertain. The CDR3 spans 15 residues. Germline V gene lookup returns CDR1 SGHTA and CDR2 FQGTGA. V lost 4 bases and J 2 bases, leaving 13 bases between the germline ends. CDR3 bases: TGTGCCAGCAGCTCATCAGCTATGATCACAGATACGCAGTATTTT. Translated: CASSSSAMITDTQYF.